This T cell receptor beta chain was captured by sequencing in a study of Graves' ophthalmopathy and Graves' hyperthyroidism. Study-level background: At initial diagnosis, peripheral blood was obtained, and this preceded any treatment.

In regard to this clonotype: Being one base from a much bigger clone, this may be a read error.

All donors with ophthalmopathy were recorded as having moderate-to-severe activity, CAS ≥3, NOSPECS ≥4 and a duration under 3 months. Diagnosis used clinical symptoms, serum thyroxine, TRAb, thyroid ultrasound and orbital computed tomography. Germline CDR1 reads LNHDA; CDR2 reads SQIVND (reference sequence). The CDR3 consists of 15 residues. V gave up 8 bases and J gave up 1 base, with 18 bases separating them. For repertoire sequencing, the TCR beta CDR3 regions were amplified from RNA transcripts. Scientists carried out first-round RT-PCR using HTBI primers and then a second-round multiplex PCR. TCRdb re-analysed the multiplex PCR reads in MiXCR, keeping a single row per CDR3 protein. This repertoire shows hundreds of thousands of distinct CDR3 sequences, roughly 39% found once; its top ten account for about 3.3%.

The chain is built from TRBV19 and TRBJ2-7, with D unresolved. What was sequenced was peripheral blood. The sequence derives from an adult man with Graves' ophthalmopathy. CDR3 sequence reads: CASGSVTAYSYEQYF. CDR3 DNA: TGTGCCAGTGGATCGGTTACAGCGTATTCCTACGAGCAGTACTTC.